This T cell receptor beta chain was sequenced during a study of shared clonotypes between healthy human individuals. Sequencing was performed with immunoSEQ multiplex PCR; in TCRdb, only in-frame clones are kept and a portion is missing. The sample holds 550,000 to 800,000 clones; 74% are singletons and the top ten take about 1.7%. The germline CDR1 and CDR2 sequences are MNHNS and SASEGT. The length of the CDR3 is 15 residues. V was cut by 7 bases and J by 1 base, with 16 bases left in between. Sample: memory CD4+ T cells sorted from blood. The subset denotes: CD45RA-negative fraction. This clonotype was sampled from a woman aged 25 to 39 in good health. This rearrangement joins TRBV6-1 to TRBJ1-1; D gene unclear. CDR3 sequence: CASNLPAQANTEAFF. DNA of the CDR3: TGTGCCAGCAATTTACCGGCTCAGGCGAACACTGAAGCTTTCTTT.